These 10 T cell receptor beta chains share one sample of origin, sequenced in a study of blood T cell repertoires in COVID-19 (TCRdb year 2020). The library was prepared using the immunoSEQ multiplex PCR assay. The source is immuneACCESS, and TCRdb retained only in-frame sequences with V and J called. Part of the clones is not carried over; for the studies checked, unresolved V genes explain less than half of this, and the remainder is unexplained. Present in this sample are a few hundred thousand clones, about 80% of which were seen just once. The top ten clonotypes cover 3.3% of the sample. The material sequenced was peripheral blood. These TCRs come from a woman older than 75 with acute or convalescent COVID-19.

The V call is TRBV25-1, the J call TRBJ1-2; D is ambiguous. The germline CDR1 and CDR2 sequences are MGHDK and SYGVNS. Deletions cut 3 bases from V and 6 bases from J, with 11 bases between. The CDR3 spans 13 residues. Here the CDR3 DNA reads TGTGCCAGCAGTGACTCTAGGCTCAATGGCTACACCTTC. Its protein is CASSDSRLNGYTF.

The chain joins TRBV6-2 or TRBV6-3 to TRBJ2-3; 10 positions agree with TRBD1. Germline V lookup: CDR1 MNHEY, CDR2 SVGEGT. The CDR3 spans 16 residues. V shed 6 bases, J shed 5 bases, and the junction held 11 bases outside the gene matches. In DNA form, the CDR3 reads TGTGCCAGCAGCCTCCCCGGGACAGGGGTCGGAGATACGCAGTATTTT. Translation gives CASSLPGTGVGDTQYF.

The V and J genes are TRBV27 and TRBJ2-3, with D tentatively TRBD2 (5 bases). The CDR3 is 15 amino acids. Germline lookup yields CDR1 MNHEY and CDR2 SMNVEV (reference sequence). V lost 3 bases, J lost 4 bases, and 14 bases lay in between. CDR3 bases: TGTGCCAGCAGTTTTTCGGAGGATGTTTCAGATACGCAGTATTTT. As protein: CASSFSEDVSDTQYF.

The genes are TRBV6-2 or TRBV6-3 and TRBJ1-5, with a possible D match to TRBD1 (5 bases). Germline CDR1 and CDR2: MNHEY and SVGEGT. The CDR3 consists of 15 residues. V was shortened by 7 bases and J by 6 bases, with 19 bases between the two germline ends. The CDR3 DNA follows: TGTGCCAGCACCCCGGGTGGGGGGTTTGGTCAGCCCCAGCATTTT. Encoded protein: CASTPGGGFGQPQHF.

The V gene is TRBV29-1, the J gene TRBJ1-1; tentative D call: TRBD1 (6 bases). CDR3 length equals 13 residues. Trimming took off 7 bases at V and 1 base at J, with 13 bases between the two ends. Germline CDR1 is SQVTM and CDR2 is ANQGSEA. The CDR3 DNA sequence: TGCAGCGCAAACAGGGACGGGAACACTGAAGCTTTCTTT. It is translated as CSANRDGNTEAFF.

The CDR3 bases are TGTGCCAGCAGCTTAGCTCGGGGTAGCGGGAGAGGAGAGACCCAGTACTTC. It yields the protein CASSLARGSGRGETQYF. The gene calls are TRBV7-9 and TRBJ2-5; 9 bases match TRBD2. Germline trimming cut 0 bases from V and 4 bases from J; bases unmatched to any gene: 9. Germline CDR1 and CDR2: SEHNR and FQNEAQ (reference sequence). This CDR3 comprises 17 residues.

This chain links TRBV18 with TRBJ1-2, with D maybe TRBD1 (6 bases). The V gene lost 3 bases and the J gene lost 0 bases, with 14 bases spanning the gap. The germline V gene encodes CDR1 KGHSH and CDR2 LQKENI. The CDR3 has 16 residues. The CDR3 sequence: CASSPQGDRTNYGYTF. The CDR3 DNA reads as TGTGCCAGCTCACCCCAGGGAGACAGGACTAACTATGGCTACACCTTC.

The chain has TRBV7-3 and TRBJ2-1, with 8 bases that match TRBD2. The CDR3 totals 15 residues. The J segment lost 6 bases and the V segment lost 1 base, leaving 5 bases of the junction unmatched. Germline CDR1 reads SGHTA; CDR2 reads FQGTGA. In DNA form, the CDR3 reads TGTGCCAGCAGCTTAAGTGCGGGGGGCATCAATGAGCAGTTCTTC. It is translated as CASSLSAGGINEQFF.

The chain links TRBV27 to TRBJ1-2; possibly TRBD1 for D (6 bases). Per germline, CDR1 MNHEY and CDR2 SMNVEV (reference sequence). This CDR3 has 15 residues. The ends were cut back, 0 bases at V and 8 bases at J, with 16 bases in the middle. This chain's CDR3 is CASSLSPGQPGGYTF. Here the CDR3 DNA reads TGTGCCAGCAGTTTATCCCCAGGACAGCCCGGAGGCTACACCTTC.

The table lists this clone with a count of one. This chain connects TRBV19 to TRBJ2-1; D is undetermined. V lost 5 bases to trimming and J lost 0 bases, with 5 bases between them. This CDR3 contains 13 residues. Germline CDR1 and CDR2: LNHDA and SQIVND (reference sequence). CDR3 in amino acids: CASSYFSYNEQFF. DNA for the CDR3: TGTGCCAGTAGTTATTTCTCCTACAATGAGCAGTTCTTC.